This record looks at one T cell receptor (beta chain) sequence and its context. The CDR3 is 14 residues long. The germline gives CDR1 MNHEY, CDR2 SVGAGI. Deletions cut 10 bases from V and 0 bases from J, with 13 bases between. This entry comes from a study of blood T cell repertoires in COVID-19. Clones were sequenced by immunoSEQ multiplex PCR, and TCRdb holds only the in-frame ones, with some missing. This sample yields 150,000 to 200,000 clones, of which under 80% are seen a single time; approximately 16% belongs to the top ten. This receptor was taken from a woman aged 45-59 years with acute COVID-19. The V and J genes are TRBV6-5 and TRBJ1-3, with D unclear. Sequencing was done on a sample of PBMCs or T cells enriched from blood (not recorded which). The CDR3 bases are TGTGCCACCCAGGCACGGGACTCTGGAAACACCATATATTTT. It codes for CATQARDSGNTIYF.